This entry is about one TCR beta chain. No antigen is known for it. The CDR3 is made up of 15 amino acids. V was pared by 3 bases and J by 8 bases, with 6 bases of the junction left unmatched. The germline CDR1 and CDR2 sequences are SGHRS and YFSETQ. Treatment defined: approximately 10-day PBMC culture with coronavirus spike peptide pools or control peptides (ViraFEST assay). An unexposed donor provided the CD4+ T cells, which were collected before the COVID-19 pandemic (2011-2018). This sample is part of a study of vaccination and CD4 T cells after COVID-19. Cultured CD4+ T cell DNA underwent sequencing with the Oncomine TCR Beta short-read assay. TCRdb called the PCR reads again in MiXCR, with one record for every CDR3 protein. The data contain 3,000 or so distinct CDR3 sequences, 25% to 30% of them singletons.

The sequencing input was CD4+ T cells from blood, cultured in vitro. The V call is TRBV5-1, the J call TRBJ1-6; 9 nucleotides align to TRBD1. The source is a human donor in good health. The CDR3 coding sequence is TGCGCCAGCAGCTGGGGACAGGGCGGCGATTCACCCCTCCACTTT. Protein: CASSWGQGGDSPLHF.